Presented here are 25 T cell receptor beta chains from one specimen sequenced in a study of sequential checkpoint blockade in melanoma. Specified treatment: randomized to nivolumab then ipilimumab (arm A) or the reverse (arm B). The table came from immunoSEQ multiplex PCR; TCRdb's copy has only in-frame clones and leaves some out. Of about 13,000 clones listed, approximately 76% are singletons. Sequenced here: CD8+ T cells sorted from blood (inferred from file names), sampled from a patient given nivolumab and ipilimumab in sequence. The receptors shown here come from a human patient with melanoma. Some clones in this sample may be carry-over from other donors' samples.

J is TRBJ1-2 and V is TRBV7-3; 10 nucleotides match TRBD1. Germline CDR1 SGHTA, CDR2 FQGTGA. This CDR3 is built from 13 residues. V shed 4 bases, J shed 7 bases, and the junction held 3 bases outside the gene matches. The CDR3 DNA reads TGTGCCAGCAGCTCGACAGGGGGCTCTGGCTACACCTTC. Translation gives CASSSTGGSGYTF. Full variable domain (rest looked up from reference TRBV7-3 and TRBJ1-2): GAGVSQTPSNKVTEKGKYVELRCDPISGHTALYWYRQSLGQGPEFLIYFQGTGAADDSGLPNDRFFAVRPEGSVSTLKIQRTERGDSAVYLCASSSTGGSGYTFGSGTRLTVV.

This chain links TRBV28 with TRBJ1-2; D call uncertain. V was cut by 4 bases and J by 2 bases, with 5 bases left in between. This CDR3 is 12 amino acids long. Germline V gives CDR1 MDHEN, CDR2 SYDVKM. The CDR3 DNA sequence: TGTGCCAGCAGTTCCGTAAACTATGGCTACACCTTC. This sequence encodes CASSSVNYGYTF.

This clone was counted a few times. The chain carries TRBV6-4 and TRBJ1-5, with 7 bases identical to TRBD1. V shed 3 bases and J 4 bases; nucleotides not matched to a gene: 3. From germline, CDR1 is MRHNA and CDR2 SNTAGT. This CDR3 comprises 14 residues. In DNA form, the CDR3 reads TGTGCCAGCAGTGATGGGACAGATAATCAGCCCCAGCATTTT. Residues: CASSDGTDNQPQHF.

V gene TRBV7-6 combines with J gene TRBJ2-3, with D perhaps matching TRBD2 (5 bases). The germline V gene encodes CDR1 SGHVS and CDR2 FNYEAQ. The CDR3 sequence is 18 residues long. V shed 2 bases and J shed 4 bases, with 22 bases lying between them. The CDR3 sequence is CASSLNILKEGHADTQYF. In DNA, the CDR3 is TGTGCCAGCAGCTTAAACATTTTAAAAGAGGGCCACGCAGATACGCAGTATTTT.

The chain links TRBV9 to TRBJ2-2, with 8 bases identical to TRBD2. The CDR3 is made up of 16 amino acids. V shed 3 bases and J 8 bases; nucleotides not matched to a gene: 12. Germline V gene data show CDR1 as SGDLS and CDR2 as YYNGEE. The CDR3 sequence: CASSAGGAALFGELFF. The CDR3 DNA reads as TGTGCCAGCAGCGCCGGGGGGGCGGCCCTTTTTGGGGAGCTGTTTTTT.

This clone was detected only a few times. The V and J genes are TRBV10-3 and TRBJ2-7, with 8 bases lining up with TRBD1. The germline CDR1 and CDR2 sequences are ENHRY and SYGVKD. The trim removed 7 bases at V and 3 bases at J, leaving 5 bases unmatched. The CDR3 is 13 residues long. As DNA, the CDR3 is TGTGCCATCACCAGAGGACAGGGCTACGAGCAGTACTTC. Translation: CAITRGQGYEQYF.

This clone has a handful of counts. This sequence joins TRBV7-3 and TRBJ2-7; 11 bases line up with TRBD1. Unmatched junction bases numbered 2, after V lost 3 bases and J lost 7 bases. Germline V gene lookup returns CDR1 SGHTA and CDR2 FQGTGA. CDR3 length: 13 amino acids. The CDR3 spells CASSLDRGLEQYF. The CDR3 DNA is TGTGCCAGCAGCTTGGACAGGGGGCTGGAGCAGTACTTC.

This chain connects TRBV4-1 to TRBJ2-1; 7 bases line up with TRBD2. The CDR3 contains 16 residues. Germline V gives CDR1 MGHRA, CDR2 YSYEKL. The junction had 8 bases not matched to a gene; V was cut back by 3 bases and J by 3 bases. In DNA form, the CDR3 reads TGCGCCAGCAGCCATCACGGGGCTAGCGGCTACAATGAGCAGTTCTTC. Residues: CASSHHGASGYNEQFF.

This chain connects TRBV13 to TRBJ1-2; D perhaps matches TRBD1 (6 bases). The CDR3 covers 14 residues. CDR1 and CDR2 from the germline V gene are PRHDT and FYEKMQ (reference sequence). The germline V and J ends were trimmed by 5 bases and 4 bases, with 14 bases remaining between them. This chain's CDR3 is CASSLGTSGYGYTF. CDR3 sequence (DNA): TGTGCCAGCAGCCTCGGGACATCAGGCTATGGCTACACCTTC.

This rearrangement joins TRBV5-1 to TRBJ1-1, with 7 bases aligning to TRBD1. The junction had 2 bases not matched to a gene; V was cut back by 2 bases and J by 4 bases. Germline loops: CDR1 SGHRS, CDR2 YFSETQ. This CDR3 is built from 13 residues. CDR3 nucleotides: TGCGCCAGCAGCTTACCAGGGGGCACTGAAGCTTTCTTT. Translated, it gives CASSLPGGTEAFF.

CDR3 loop: CASSLWPGSNQPQHF. In DNA, the CDR3 is TGTGCCAGCAGTTTATGGCCAGGTAGCAATCAGCCCCAGCATTTT. V and J are TRBV27 and TRBJ1-5; D is undetermined. Germline V lookup: CDR1 MNHEY, CDR2 SMNVEV (reference sequence). The CDR3 loop spans 15 amino acids. Trimming took 1 base from V and 0 from J, leaving 7 bases between them.

This sequence joins TRBV6-1 and TRBJ1-2; D remains ambiguous. The CDR3 sequence is 15 residues long. Germline assignment: CDR1 MNHNS and CDR2 SASEGT. Trimming removed 1 base from V and 8 bases from J, with 17 bases in between. CDR3 region: CASSEGLGRIFGYTF. In nucleotides, the CDR3 is TGTGCCAGCAGTGAAGGTCTTGGCAGGATCTTCGGCTACACCTTC.

This clone has a handful of counts. The chain joins TRBV19 to TRBJ1-5; D not resolved. Trimming removed 3 bases at V and 0 bases at J, with 12 bases between. The CDR3 is 16 residues long. Per the germline V gene, CDR1 is LNHDA and CDR2 is SQIVND (reference sequence). The CDR3 loop is CASSISHSYSNQPQHF. The CDR3 nucleotides are TGTGCCAGTAGTATCAGCCACAGTTATAGCAATCAGCCCCAGCATTTT.

The CDR3 DNA sequence: TGTGCCAGCAGTTTGGAGGCCCTCGCGGACACTGAAGCTTTCTTT. Translating it yields CASSLEALADTEAFF. The J gene is TRBJ1-1, the V gene TRBV7-9, with D unclear. Germline V lookup: CDR1 SEHNR, CDR2 FQNEAQ (reference sequence). V lost 6 bases, J lost 3 bases, and 17 bases lay in between. There are 15 residues in the CDR3.

In nucleotides, the CDR3 is TGTGCCAGCCGACAGGGTACTGAAGCTTTCTTT. This encodes CASRQGTEAFF. V usage is TRBV7-6 and J usage is TRBJ1-1, with 7 bases lining up with TRBD1. Germline loops: CDR1 SGHVS, CDR2 FNYEAQ. The CDR3 runs to 11 residues. With V trimmed by 8 bases and J by 5 bases, 2 bases remained unmatched. The full variable domain, in which reference TRBV7-6 and TRBJ1-1 provide the parts outside the CDR3, is GAGVSQSPRYKVTKRGQDVALRCDPISGHVSLYWYRQALGQGPEFLTYFNYEAQQDKSGLPNDRFSAERPEGSISTLTIQRTEQRDSAMYRCASRQGTEAFFGQGTRLTVV.

This chain links TRBV4-1 with TRBJ2-7, with D maybe TRBD2 (5 bases). The CDR3 covers 11 residues. Germline values: CDR1 MGHRA, CDR2 YSYEKL. Trimming stripped 4 bases from V and 7 bases from J, with 8 bases between. CDR3 loop: CASSLGGEQYF. CDR3 bases: TGCGCCAGCAGCCTAGGCGGGGAGCAGTACTTC.

The gene calls are TRBV4-1 and TRBJ2-3, with D possibly being TRBD1 (5 bases). Germline V gives CDR1 MGHRA, CDR2 YSYEKL. CDR3 length: 14 residues. V lost 0 bases to trimming and J lost 3 bases, with 7 bases between them. CDR3 nucleotides: TGCGCCAGCAGCCAAGATCAGGGAACAGATACGCAGTATTTT. Amino acids: CASSQDQGTDTQYF.

The chain carries TRBV11-2 and TRBJ2-7, with D possibly TRBD1 on 6 matching bases. CDR1 and CDR2 (germline): SGHAT, FQNNGV. Trimming stripped 5 bases from V and 3 bases from J, with 17 bases between. This CDR3 contains 15 residues. The CDR3 region has the DNA TGTGCCAGCAGCATAAATTGGGGCAGGGGCTACGAGCAGTACTTC. The encoded protein is CASSINWGRGYEQYF.

This clone was observed a few times. The J gene is TRBJ2-4, the V gene TRBV27, with 9 bases aligning to TRBD2. V was pared by 5 bases and J by 6 bases, with 8 bases of the junction left unmatched. CDR3 length: 15 residues. Looked up from germline, CDR1 is MNHEY and CDR2 is SMNVEV (reference sequence). CDR3 DNA sequence: TGTGCCAGCAGTCCTAGCGGGGTTACTCTAAACATTCAGTACTTC. Translating gives CASSPSGVTLNIQYF.

The V and J genes are TRBV6-1 and TRBJ2-7; D is perhaps TRBD1 (6 bases). The V end lost 1 base, the J end lost 5 bases, and 21 bases lay between the germline ends. The CDR3 has 17 amino acids. Germline V gene lookup returns CDR1 MNHNS and CDR2 SASEGT. The CDR3 reads CASSEDSLNRVDNEQYF. CDR3 nucleotide sequence: TGTGCCAGCAGTGAAGACTCGCTGAACAGGGTCGACAACGAGCAGTACTTC.

This clone was counted a few times. CDR3 sequence (DNA): TGCAGCGTTGAAGATTGGACTAACTCCTACAATGAGCAGTTCTTC. Translating gives CSVEDWTNSYNEQFF. The chain links TRBV29-1 to TRBJ2-1; maybe TRBD2 (6 bases). V shed 0 bases and J shed 0 bases, with 9 bases lying between them. Germline CDR1 and CDR2: SQVTM and ANQGSEA. The CDR3 is 15 amino acids.

The chain combines TRBV4-1 with TRBJ2-3, with 9 nucleotides matching TRBD2. Trimming took 6 bases from V and 7 from J; bases not matched to a gene: 11. Germline CDR1 reads MGHRA; CDR2 reads YSYEKL. The CDR3 covers 15 residues. Here the CDR3 DNA reads TGCGCCAGCAGGTCATTTAGCGGGGGAGCCCATACGCAGTATTTT. This gives the protein CASRSFSGGAHTQYF.

This clone was seen a single time. The chain combines TRBV27 with TRBJ2-5, with D possibly being TRBD2 (7 bases). Trimming took off 7 bases at V and 5 bases at J, with 26 bases between the two ends. The germline CDR1 and CDR2 sequences are MNHEY and SMNVEV (reference sequence). CDR3 length equals 17 residues. CDR3 sequence reads: CASTPGGPGRVGETQYF. The CDR3 DNA follows: TGTGCCAGCACGCCCGGGGGGCCGGGGAGAGTAGGGGAGACCCAGTACTTC.

The V gene is TRBV7-6, the J gene TRBJ2-1, with a possible D match to TRBD2 (6 bases). Looked up from germline, CDR1 is SGHVS and CDR2 is FNYEAQ. The CDR3 loop spans 16 amino acids. With 1 base removed from V and 2 bases from J, the gap between germline ends came to 12 bases. CDR3: CASSLVGTAPYNEQFF. The CDR3 region has the DNA TGTGCCAGCAGCTTAGTTGGGACTGCCCCCTACAATGAGCAGTTCTTC.

The chain is built from TRBV4-3 and TRBJ1-4, with D possibly TRBD1 on 6 matching bases. The germline CDR1 and CDR2 sequences are LGHNA and YSLEER. Trimming took off 0 bases at V and 6 bases at J, with 17 bases between the two ends. The CDR3 sequence is 17 residues long. CDR3 protein: CASSQDRGPGADEKLFF. Written as DNA, the CDR3 is TGCGCCAGCAGCCAAGACAGGGGCCCCGGGGCGGATGAAAAACTGTTTTTT.